The source of this T cell receptor (beta chain) is a study of T cells in Graves' hyperthyroidism and ophthalmopathy. RNA transcripts gave rise to amplified TCR beta CDR3 regions. The TCR CDR3 first-round RT-PCR relied on the HTBI primer set. TCRdb reprocessed the multiplex PCR reads with MiXCR, giving one entry per CDR3 protein. The table has 300,000 to 500,000 distinct CDR3 sequences, around 14% seen once; the top ten hold around a third. V gave up 7 bases and J gave up 0 bases, with 12 bases separating them. This CDR3 is 15 amino acids long. Germline-derived CDR1 and CDR2 are SNHLY and FYNNEI. Sequences were obtained from blood. The rearrangement joins TRBV2 to TRBJ1-4, with TRBD1 as a possible D gene (5 bases). The origin of this receptor is a woman in her twenties or thirties with Graves' hyperthyroidism. The CDR3 DNA reads as TGTGCCAGCATTGCCGACAGATCAACTAATGAAAAACTGTTTTTT. This gives the protein CASIADRSTNEKLFF.